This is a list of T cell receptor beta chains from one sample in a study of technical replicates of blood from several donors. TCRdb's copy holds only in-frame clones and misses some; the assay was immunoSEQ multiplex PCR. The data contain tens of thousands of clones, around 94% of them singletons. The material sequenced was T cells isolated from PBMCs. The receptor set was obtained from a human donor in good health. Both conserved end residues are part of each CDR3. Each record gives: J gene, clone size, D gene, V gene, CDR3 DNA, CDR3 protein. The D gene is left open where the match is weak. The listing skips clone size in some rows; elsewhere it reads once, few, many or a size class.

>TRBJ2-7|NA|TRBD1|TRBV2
TGTGCCAGCACCAGTTTTGGGGACAGGGCGGCCTACGAGCAGTACTTC
CASTSFGDRAAYEQYF
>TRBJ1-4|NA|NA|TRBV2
TGTGCCAGCAGTGAAACCCGGACGGGGGGTTATGGGGAACTGTTTTTT
CASSETRTGGYGELFF
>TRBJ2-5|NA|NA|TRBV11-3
TGTGCCAGCAGCTCCTCTGAGACCCAGTACTTC
CASSSSETQYF
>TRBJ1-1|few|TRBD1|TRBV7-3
TGTGCCAGCAGCTTAAGAGGACAGGGCACTGAAGCTTTCTTT
CASSLRGQGTEAFF
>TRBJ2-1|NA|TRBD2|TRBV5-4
TGTGCCAGCAGCTGGGGCGGGAGGGCTGCCTACAATGAGCAGTTCTTC
CASSWGGRAAYNEQFF
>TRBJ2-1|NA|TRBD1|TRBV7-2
TGTGCCAGCAGCTTGTCGGGACAGTTCTACAATGAGCAGTTCTTC
CASSLSGQFYNEQFF
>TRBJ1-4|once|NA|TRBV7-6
TGTGCCAGCAGCTTAGGTTATCCAGGCCCTAATGAAAAACTGTTTTTT
CASSLGYPGPNEKLFF
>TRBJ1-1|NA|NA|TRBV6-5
TGTGCCAGCAGTTACTCGAAATTTTCGGGGGGTCTCGAAGCTTTCTTT
CASSYSKFSGGLEAFF
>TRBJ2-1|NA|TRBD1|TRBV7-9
TGTGCCAGCAGCTTAGCCGGGACAGGGGAGAATGAGCAGTTCTTC
CASSLAGTGENEQFF
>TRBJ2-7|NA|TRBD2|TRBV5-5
TGTGCCAGCAGTTACACTCCGGGACTAGTGGCCTACGAGCAGTACTTC
CASSYTPGLVAYEQYF
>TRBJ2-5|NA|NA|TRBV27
TGTGCCAGCAGTTTAGGAGGAGAAGAGACCCAGTACTTC
CASSLGGEETQYF
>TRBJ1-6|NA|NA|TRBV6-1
TGTGCCAGCAGTGATGGTGCGGGGATGGGTTATAATTCACCCCTCCACTTT
CASSDGAGMGYNSPLHF
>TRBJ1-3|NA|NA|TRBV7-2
TGTGCCAGCAGCCCTCATCCGCGCTCTGGAAACACCATATATTTT
CASSPHPRSGNTIYF
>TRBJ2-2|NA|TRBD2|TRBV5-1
TGCGCCAGCAGCTTAAAGCGGGAGGGCGTCACCGGGGAGCTGTTTTTT
CASSLKREGVTGELFF
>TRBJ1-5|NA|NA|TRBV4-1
TGCGCCAGCAGCCAAGTAATCGGGGGGAATCAGCCCCAGCATTTT
CASSQVIGGNQPQHF
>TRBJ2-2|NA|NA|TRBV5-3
TGTGCCAGAAGCTTGGGGGCACGGGAGAACACCGGGGAGCTGTTTTTT
CARSLGARENTGELFF
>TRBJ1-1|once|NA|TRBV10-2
TGCGCCAGCAGTGACAGACAGGCTAACACTGAAGCTTTCTTT
CASSDRQANTEAFF
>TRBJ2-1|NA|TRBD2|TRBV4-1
TGCGCCAGCAGCCCATATTCCGGGACTAGCGGATACAATGAGCAGTTCTTC
CASSPYSGTSGYNEQFF
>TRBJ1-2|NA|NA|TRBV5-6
TGTGCCAGCAGCTCCCTTTCGGGGGGACACAACTATGGCTACACCTTC
CASSSLSGGHNYGYTF
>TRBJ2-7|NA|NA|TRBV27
TGTGCCAGCAGGGAAATTCAGGGGTTCGGGTACGAGCAGTACTTC
CASREIQGFGYEQYF
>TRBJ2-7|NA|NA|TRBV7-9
TGTGCCAGCAGCTTAGGGGTAGGCGGCGAGCAGTACTTC
CASSLGVGGEQYF
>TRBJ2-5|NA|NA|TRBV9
TGTGCCAGCAGCCCATCTGGGGGGGCAGAGACCCAGTACTTC
CASSPSGGAETQYF
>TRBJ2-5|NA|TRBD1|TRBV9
TGTGCCAGCAGCTCCCGACAGGGGGAGGCCTTGGAGACCCAGTACTTC
CASSSRQGEALETQYF
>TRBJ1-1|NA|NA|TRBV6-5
TGTGCCAGCAGTGGATCTCAACCGGGGTACACTGAAGCTTTCTTT
CASSGSQPGYTEAFF
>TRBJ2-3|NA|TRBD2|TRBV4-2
TGTGCCAGCAGCCAAGCGGGGGGTATCACAGATACGCAGTATTTT
CASSQAGGITDTQYF
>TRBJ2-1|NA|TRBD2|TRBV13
TGTGCCAGCAGCCTCAGCGGGGCCTACAATGAGCAGTTCTTC
CASSLSGAYNEQFF
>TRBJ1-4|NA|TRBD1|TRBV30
TGTGCCTGGAGCTGGGACAGCTTTAATGAAAAACTGTTTTTT
CAWSWDSFNEKLFF
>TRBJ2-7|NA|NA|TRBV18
TGTGCCACCACCCTCGACAGAGCCTACGAGCAGTACTTC
CATTLDRAYEQYF
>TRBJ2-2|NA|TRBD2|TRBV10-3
TGTGCCATCAGCGCCTCCTCGACTAGCGGCACCGGGGAGCTGTTTTTT
CAISASSTSGTGELFF
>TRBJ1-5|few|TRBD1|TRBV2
TGTGCCAGCAGTGAAGGCCTGGTCGGACAGGGCAATCAGCCCCAGCATTTT
CASSEGLVGQGNQPQHF
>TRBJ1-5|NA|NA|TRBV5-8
TGTGCCAGCAGCGCCGCCAAGACAGTGTTCAATCAGCCCCAGCATTTT
CASSAAKTVFNQPQHF
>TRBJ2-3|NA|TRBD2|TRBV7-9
TGTGCCAGCAGGCTTGCGACTAGCGGAAGCACAGATACGCAGTATTTT
CASRLATSGSTDTQYF
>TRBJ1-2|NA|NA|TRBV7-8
TGTGCCAGCAGCTGGTCAGGGGCGCAAATCTTTCCAACTGACTATGGCTACACCTTC
CASSWSGAQIFPTDYGYTF
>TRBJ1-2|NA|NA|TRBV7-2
TGTGCCAGCAGCCGGACAGCAACTGGGGACTATGGCTACACCTTC
CASSRTATGDYGYTF
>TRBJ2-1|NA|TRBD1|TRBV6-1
TGTGCCAGCAGTGGTCCCACAGGGGGCAATGAGCAGTTCTTC
CASSGPTGGNEQFF
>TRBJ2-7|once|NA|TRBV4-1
TGCGCCAGCAGCCAAGATGGGCAGTCATACGAGCAGTACTTC
CASSQDGQSYEQYF
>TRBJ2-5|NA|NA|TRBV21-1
TGTGCCAGCAGCAGAATAAACGGGGAGACCCAGTACTTC
CASSRINGETQYF
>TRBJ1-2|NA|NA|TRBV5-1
TGCGCCAGCAGACTTGAATATGCCCGAGCCCATGGCTACACCTTC
CASRLEYARAHGYTF
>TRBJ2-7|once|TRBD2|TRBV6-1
TGTGCCAGCAGTAGGAGCGGGATAATCGCCTACGAGCAGTACTTC
CASSRSGIIAYEQYF
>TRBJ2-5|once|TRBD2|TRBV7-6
TGTGCCAGCAGCTCACTAGGGTCCGGGGGGGGAGAGACCCAGTACTTC
CASSSLGSGGGETQYF
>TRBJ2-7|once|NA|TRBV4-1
TGCGCCAGCAGCCAAGCTGAGGGCCTCCACTCCGAATACGAGCAGTACTTC
CASSQAEGLHSEYEQYF
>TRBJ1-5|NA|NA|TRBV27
TGTGCCAGCAGTTTAAGGGGAGGAAATCAGCCCCAGCATTTT
CASSLRGGNQPQHF
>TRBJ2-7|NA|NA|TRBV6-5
TGTGCCAGCAGTCTGGTGGGGCAGAACGAGCAGTACTTC
CASSLVGQNEQYF
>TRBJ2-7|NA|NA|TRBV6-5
TGTGCCAGCAGTCAGCGGGCCGAAAGGCAGTACTTC
CASSQRAERQYF
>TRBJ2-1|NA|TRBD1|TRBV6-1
TGTGCCAGCAGTTTGACAGGGGTAAGGGGCAATGAGCAGTTCTTC
CASSLTGVRGNEQFF
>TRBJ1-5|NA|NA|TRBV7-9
TGTGCCAGCAGACAGGGTAGCAATCAGCCCCAGCATTTT
CASRQGSNQPQHF
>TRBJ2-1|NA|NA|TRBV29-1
TGCAGCCAACTACAGGGCTCTGAGCAGTTCTTC
CSQLQGSEQFF
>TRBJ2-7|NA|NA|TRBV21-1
TGTGCCAGCAGCCTTACAGGGGGCGGGTACGAGCAGTACTTC
CASSLTGGGYEQYF
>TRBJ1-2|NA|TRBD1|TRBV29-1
TGCAGCGTTGAAAAGGTGGTAGGGGGCTCTGGCTACACCTTC
CSVEKVVGGSGYTF
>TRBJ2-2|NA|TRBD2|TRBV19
TGTGCCAGTAGGGTTAGCGGGGTTAACGCGAACACCGGGGAGCTGTTTTTT
CASRVSGVNANTGELFF
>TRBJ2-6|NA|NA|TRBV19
TGTGCCAGTAGTATCCGGGACTCTGGGGCCAACGTCCTGACTTTC
CASSIRDSGANVLTF
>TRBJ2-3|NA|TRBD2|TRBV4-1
TGCGCCAGCAGCCAAGAGGGAGCGGGGGGGCGGGATACGCAGTATTTT
CASSQEGAGGRDTQYF
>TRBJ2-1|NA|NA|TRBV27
TGTGCCAGCGGCGTAGCGGATTCCTACAATGAGCAGTTCTTC
CASGVADSYNEQFF
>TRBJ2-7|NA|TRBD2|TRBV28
TGTGCCAGCAGTTTAGCGGGAGGGCCGTACGAGCAGTACTTC
CASSLAGGPYEQYF
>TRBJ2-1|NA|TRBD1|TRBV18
TGTGCCAGCTCACCACGAGGGGAGACAGGGGTCAATGAGCAGTTCTTC
CASSPRGETGVNEQFF
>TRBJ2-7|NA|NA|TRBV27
TGTGCCAGCAGTCCGCGCTGGCAGGTCAATTCCTACGAGCAGTACTTC
CASSPRWQVNSYEQYF
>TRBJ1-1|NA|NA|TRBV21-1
TGTGCCAGCAGCCCCGGTGGAGCTTTCTTT
CASSPGGAFF